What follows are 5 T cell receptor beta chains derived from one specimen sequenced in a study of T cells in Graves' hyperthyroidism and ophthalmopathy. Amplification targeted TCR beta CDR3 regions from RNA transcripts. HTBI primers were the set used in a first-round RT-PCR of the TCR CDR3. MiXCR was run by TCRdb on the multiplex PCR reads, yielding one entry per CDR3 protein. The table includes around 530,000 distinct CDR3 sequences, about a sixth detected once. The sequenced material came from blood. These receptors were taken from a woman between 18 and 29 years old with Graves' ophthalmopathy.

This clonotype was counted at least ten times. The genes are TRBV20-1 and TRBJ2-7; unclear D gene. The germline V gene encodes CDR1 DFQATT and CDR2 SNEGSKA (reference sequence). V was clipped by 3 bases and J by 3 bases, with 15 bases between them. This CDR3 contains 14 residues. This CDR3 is CSASSDLNYYEQYF. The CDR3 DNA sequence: TGCAGTGCTAGCAGTGACCTAAACTACTACGAGCAGTACTTC.

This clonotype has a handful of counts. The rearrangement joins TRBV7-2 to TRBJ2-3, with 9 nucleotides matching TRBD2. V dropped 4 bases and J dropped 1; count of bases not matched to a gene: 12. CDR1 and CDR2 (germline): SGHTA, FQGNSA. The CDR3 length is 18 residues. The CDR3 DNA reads TGTGCCAGCAGCTCCAATCCATGGAGGACTAGCGGCACAGATACGCAGTATTTT. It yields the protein CASSSNPWRTSGTDTQYF.

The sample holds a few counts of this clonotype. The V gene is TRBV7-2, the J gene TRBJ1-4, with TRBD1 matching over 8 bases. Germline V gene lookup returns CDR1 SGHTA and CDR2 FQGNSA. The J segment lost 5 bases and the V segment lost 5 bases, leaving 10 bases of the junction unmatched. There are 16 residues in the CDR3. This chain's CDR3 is CASSPGTDRGNEKLFF. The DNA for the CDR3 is TGTGCCAGCAGCCCGGGGACAGACAGGGGAAATGAAAAACTGTTTTTT.

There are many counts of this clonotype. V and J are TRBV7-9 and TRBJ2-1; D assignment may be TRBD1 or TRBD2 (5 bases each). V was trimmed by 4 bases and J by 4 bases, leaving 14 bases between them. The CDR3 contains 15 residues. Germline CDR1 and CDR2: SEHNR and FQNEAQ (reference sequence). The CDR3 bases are TGTGCCAGCAGCTCGGGATTGGGGGAATACAATGAGCAGTTCTTC. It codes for CASSSGLGEYNEQFF.

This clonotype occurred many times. In nucleotides, the CDR3 is TGTGCCAGCAGTAGGACCACCGCCGGAGGCACAGATACGCAGTATTTT. Protein product: CASSRTTAGGTDTQYF. The chain combines TRBV6-1 with TRBJ2-3; D unclear. The V end was cut by 5 bases, the J end by 1 base, with 16 bases between. The CDR3 consists of 16 residues. Per germline, CDR1 MNHNS and CDR2 SASEGT.